This T cell receptor beta chain was recovered during a study of T-cell reconstitution after alpha-beta-depleted transplantation in children. As it was prepared, the TCRbeta library received unique molecular identifiers. One entry per CDR3 protein results from TCRdb running MiXCR on the PCR reads. This sample yields about 610,000 distinct CDR3 sequences, of which roughly 10% are seen a single time; 4% belongs to the top ten. The sequence came from a human donor who donated a stem cell graft to a child with acute myeloid leukemia. The source material was PBMCs from the stem cell graft donor, sampled from the stem cell graft.

This chain's CDR3 is CSVVSGGVYEQYF. CDR3 nucleotides: TGCAGCGTGGTTAGCGGAGGGGTCTACGAGCAGTACTTC. The chain employs TRBV29-1 and TRBJ2-7; weak D call: TRBD2 (6 bases). This CDR3 is 13 amino acids long. CDR1 and CDR2 from the germline V gene are SQVTM and ANQGSEA. The V end was cut by 6 bases, the J end by 3 bases, with 15 bases between.